What follows is one T cell receptor (beta chain) and its context. What it binds is not known. Clones were sequenced by immunoSEQ multiplex PCR, and TCRdb holds only the in-frame ones, with some missing. Of 150,000 to 200,000 clones in the sample, approximately 92% were seen once. The data are from a study of T cell responses to AZD1222 COVID-19 vaccine. Study-level results: In a largely white British group with more females than males, clonal diversity was possibly underestimated. Once two AZD1222 doses were given, Spike-specific TCR breadth and depth went up.

V lost 5 bases and J 7 bases, leaving 17 bases between the germline ends. In germline, CDR1 is SGHVS, CDR2 FQNEAQ. The CDR3 extends over 14 amino acids. The chain uses TRBV7-8 and TRBJ1-2, with D perhaps TRBD1 (6 bases). This specimen was peripheral blood, taken on day 0 of AZD1222 vaccination. The TCR originated in an adult in good health. The CDR3 reads CASSTFTGLSGYTF. The CDR3 nucleotides are TGTGCCAGCAGCACCTTCACAGGGTTGAGTGGCTACACCTTC.